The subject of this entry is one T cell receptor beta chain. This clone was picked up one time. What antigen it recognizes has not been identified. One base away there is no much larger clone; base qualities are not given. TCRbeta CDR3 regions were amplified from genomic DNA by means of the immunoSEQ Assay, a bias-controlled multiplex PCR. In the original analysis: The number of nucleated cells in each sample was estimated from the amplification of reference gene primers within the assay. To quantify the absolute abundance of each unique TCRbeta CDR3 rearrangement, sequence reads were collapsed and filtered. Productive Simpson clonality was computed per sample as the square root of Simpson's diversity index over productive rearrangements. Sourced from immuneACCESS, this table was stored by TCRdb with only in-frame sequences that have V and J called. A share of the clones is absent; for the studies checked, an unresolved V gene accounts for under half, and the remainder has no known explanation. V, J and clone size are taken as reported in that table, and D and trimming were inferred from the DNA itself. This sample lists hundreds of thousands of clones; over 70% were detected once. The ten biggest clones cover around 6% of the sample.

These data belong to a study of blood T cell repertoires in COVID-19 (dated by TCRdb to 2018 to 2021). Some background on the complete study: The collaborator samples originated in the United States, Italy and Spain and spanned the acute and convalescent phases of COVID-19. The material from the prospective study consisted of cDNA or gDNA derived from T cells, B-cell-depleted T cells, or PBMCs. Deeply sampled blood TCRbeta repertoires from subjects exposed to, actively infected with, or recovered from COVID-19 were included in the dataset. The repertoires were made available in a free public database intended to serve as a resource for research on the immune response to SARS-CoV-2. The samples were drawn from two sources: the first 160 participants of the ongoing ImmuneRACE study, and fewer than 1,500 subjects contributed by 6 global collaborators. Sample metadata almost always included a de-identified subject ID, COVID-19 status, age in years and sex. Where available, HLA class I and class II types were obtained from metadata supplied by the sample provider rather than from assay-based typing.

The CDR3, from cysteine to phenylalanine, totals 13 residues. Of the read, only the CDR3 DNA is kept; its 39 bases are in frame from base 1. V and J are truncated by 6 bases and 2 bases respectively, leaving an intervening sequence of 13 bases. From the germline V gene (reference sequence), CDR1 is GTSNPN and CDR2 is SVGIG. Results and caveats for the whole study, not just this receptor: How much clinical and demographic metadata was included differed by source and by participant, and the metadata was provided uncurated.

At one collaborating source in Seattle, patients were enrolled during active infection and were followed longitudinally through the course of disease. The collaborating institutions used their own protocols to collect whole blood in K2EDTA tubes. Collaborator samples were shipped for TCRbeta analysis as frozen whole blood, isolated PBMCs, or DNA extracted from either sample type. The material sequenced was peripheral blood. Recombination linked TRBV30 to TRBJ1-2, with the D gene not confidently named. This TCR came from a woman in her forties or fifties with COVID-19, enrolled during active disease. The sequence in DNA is TGTGCCTGCTGGGGAGACGGCAACTATGGCTACACCTTC. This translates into CACWGDGNYGYTF. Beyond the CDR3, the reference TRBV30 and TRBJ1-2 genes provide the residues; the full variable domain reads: SQTIHQWPATLVQPVGSPLSLECTVEGTSNPNLYWYRQAAGRGLQLLFYSVGIGQISSEVPQNLSASRPQDRQFILSSKKLLLSDSGFYLCACWGDGNYGYTFGSGTRLTVV.